The text below deals with one T cell receptor (beta chain). This clonotype was recorded many times. Its antigen is still unknown. No per-base quality is available; no much larger clone lies one base away. The library was designed around alpha chains, so this beta chain is a stray read whose abundance carries little weight. This sample was taken from a study of spatial heterogeneity in lung cancer (dated by TCRdb to the late 2010s). With regard to the full study: More beta-chain than alpha-chain transcripts were consistently detected, likely reflecting higher beta-chain transcript abundance. In the raw uncorrected reads, each unique combination of TCR and UMI appeared more than ten times on average. Nonsynonymous mutation counts, determined by whole-exome sequencing of tumor tissue, were related to TCR repertoire features. In non-small cell lung cancer, the study quantitatively compared TCR alpha and beta repertoires across several tumor regions, matched nontumor lung, and blood. Both alpha and beta chains were TCR-sequenced in samples taken at surgery, namely 220 tumor regions, fewer than 80 matched nontumor lung samples and a few dozen PBMC samples.

Here is what the overall study found, with its caveats: Confirming at a functional level the hypothesis that regional TCRs recognize regional mutations was considered to require additional single-cell paired TCR alpha and beta sequencing.

Library prep was done by 5' RACE. Sequencing was carried out with a NextSeq 500. In the TCR library protocol, a unique molecular identifier was attached to each TCR cDNA molecule so that PCR and sequencing errors could be corrected. The authors' pipeline ran thus. Decombinator tools were used for TCR identification, UMI-based error correction and CDR3 extraction. Expanded TCRs were defined as those above a frequency of 2 per 1,000, corresponding to the top 1% of the tumor frequency distribution. Rényi diversity was computed with the R vegan package after subsampling each repertoire 100 times to 5,000 TCRs. CDR3 similarity networks were built from amino acid triplet string-kernel similarity, with CDR3s being connected when pairwise similarity was above 0.82. Using fastp at Q25 and MiXCR, TCRdb reprocessed the public reads and kept productive beta chains. Records with the same CDR3 protein are collapsed into one entry carrying the most frequent genes and DNA. The authors' filters were not applied to this entry. Here the sample has fewer than 15,000 distinct CDR3 sequences; 5% to 6% occur a single time. About two fifths of the sample lies in the top ten.

Read against the paper, the sample's time point label means: sample taken at primary tumor resection. For TCR sequencing, whole RNA was extracted from tumor and nontumor lung tissue, or from cryopreserved PBMC samples, and no cell sorting was done. Samples were obtained from 72 patients with early-stage, untreated non-small cell lung cancer from the lung TRACERx cohort. Patients were selected for TCR sequencing only if sufficient RNA was available from at least two tumor regions. The CDR3 sequence holds 14 residues, the cysteine and phenylalanine included. Here the CDR3 DNA is all that survives: 42 bases in frame from base 1. The V end gives up 6 bases and the J end 4 bases, leaving 7 bases in the junction not matched to a gene.

The source was lung tumor tissue, collected at surgery. The sequence was obtained from a human donor with early-stage non-small cell lung cancer. Rearrangement joined TRBV12-3 or TRBV12-4 to TRBJ1-1, and 8 bases in between align with TRBD1. The DNA sequence follows: TGTGCCAGCAGACTGGACAGGGAGGGCACTGAAGCTTTCTTT. Its coded protein is CASRLDREGTEAFF.